The clone carrying this T cell receptor (beta chain) was counted a few times. Its antigen is still unknown. This record belongs to a study of Graves' ophthalmopathy and Graves' hyperthyroidism. Trimming removed 5 bases from V and 2 bases from J, with 9 bases in between. The CDR3 loop spans 14 amino acids. The germline V gene encodes CDR1 SNHLY and CDR2 FYNNEI. New diagnoses, under 2 months' duration, and ages 18 to 65 characterized the hyperthyroidism patients. Diagnosis used clinical symptoms, serum thyroxine, TRAb, thyroid ultrasound and orbital computed tomography. Study-wide results and caveats: Ophthalmopathy progression cases were predicted by the model with roughly 71% sensitivity and 72.22% specificity. Most clonotypes expanded in thyroid above 0.001 frequency were present in blood too.

RNA transcripts were the source from which TCR beta CDR3 regions were amplified. First-round RT-PCR with HTBI primers preceded a second-round multiplex PCR. TCRdb redid the calling of the multiplex PCR reads with MiXCR, one entry per CDR3 protein. The profile covers about 1.1 million distinct CDR3 sequences, with 35% to 40% appearing a single time and 11% taken by the ten largest. The sequencing input was peripheral blood or thyroid tissue (not recorded which). The gene calls are TRBV2 and TRBJ2-2; D remains unclear. The sequence was obtained from an adult man with Graves' hyperthyroidism. The CDR3 nucleotides read TGTGCCAGCAGTTACTATACTAACACCGGGGAGCTGTTTTTT. Its protein is CASSYYTNTGELFF.